What follows describes a single T cell receptor beta chain. Its matching antigen is unknown. Method: immunoSEQ multiplex PCR; TCRdb's copy keeps in-frame clones and lacks some. This sample carries 15,000 or so clones, around 83% of them seen once, and the ten largest clones take less than 9%. The data belong to a study of brain metastases from non-small cell lung cancer. Study-level points and caveats: Brain metastases shared most TCR repertoire with primaries, with sparse T cells. T-cell clones appeared expanded in around 64% of brain metastases relative to matched primary tumors. Compared with primary tumors, brain metastases showed less T-cell infiltration.

V was clipped by 4 bases and J by 2 bases, with 14 bases between them. Germline lookup yields CDR1 LNHNV and CDR2 YYDKDF (reference sequence). The CDR3 runs 16 residues. The sample consisted of primary lung tumor tissue. The TCR was taken from a donor aged 40 or older with non-small cell lung cancer. The gene calls are TRBV15 and TRBJ2-2, with D possibly being TRBD1 (6 bases). The CDR3 here is CATSNLGHINTGELFF. The CDR3 DNA reads TGTGCCACCAGCAACCTGGGACACATTAACACCGGGGAGCTGTTTTTT.